This entry lists 15 T cell receptor beta chains sequenced from one sample in a study of blood T cell repertoires in COVID-19. This table comes from immunoSEQ multiplex PCR, and its TCRdb copy is limited to in-frame clones, with some not included. The sample records around 270,000 clones, 80% to 85% being singletons. Sequenced: peripheral blood. These receptors were obtained from a person aged 70 to 85 with COVID-19, enrolled during active disease.

The sample holds one count of this clone. V is TRBV28 and J is TRBJ1-5; 8 bases map to TRBD1. The CDR3 is made up of 15 amino acids. The V segment lost 9 bases and the J segment 3 bases; nucleotides outside the gene matches: 10. Germline values: CDR1 MDHEN, CDR2 SYDVKM. The CDR3 reads CASSPAGGVNQPQHF. DNA of the CDR3: TGTGCCAGTTCCCCCGCAGGGGGCGTCAATCAGCCCCAGCATTTT.

The chain uses TRBV15 and TRBJ2-5; 8 nucleotides align to TRBD1. This CDR3 is 15 amino acids long. V gave up 1 base and J gave up 2 bases; unmatched junction bases: 3. Germline assignment: CDR1 LNHNV and CDR2 YYDKDF (reference sequence). The CDR3 here is CATSRGGTGQETQYF. For the CDR3, the DNA is TGTGCCACCAGCAGAGGAGGGACAGGACAAGAGACCCAGTACTTC.

The V call is TRBV28, the J call TRBJ1-2; D might be TRBD1 (6 bases). The CDR3 is made up of 21 amino acids. The germline V gene encodes CDR1 MDHEN and CDR2 SYDVKM. V was shortened by 6 bases and J by 4 bases, with 36 bases between the two germline ends. Here the CDR3 DNA reads TGTGCCAGCAGACGCAGGCTTCTCGGAACAGGGTCCCCCGCCCACCTCTATGGCTACACCTTC. Protein product: CASRRRLLGTGSPAHLYGYTF.

V usage is TRBV7-8 and J usage is TRBJ1-5; a possible D gene is TRBD1 (6 bases). The germline V and J ends were trimmed by 4 bases and 11 bases, with 21 bases remaining between them. CDR3 length: 15 amino acids. Germline V gene data show CDR1 as SGHVS and CDR2 as FQNEAQ. The CDR3 spells CASSSDAGPHRAQHF. CDR3 DNA: TGTGCCAGCAGCTCGGACGCAGGCCCCCACAGGGCCCAGCATTTT. Filled out from reference TRBV7-8 and TRBJ1-5, the complete variable domain reads GAGVSQSPRYKVAKRGQDVALRCDPISGHVSLFWYQQALGQGPEFLTYFQNEAQLDKSGLPSDRFFAERPEGSVSTLKIQRTQQEDSAVYLCASSSDAGPHRAQHFGDGTRLSIL.

V is TRBV4-3 and J is TRBJ2-1; D gene uncertain. V was cut by 0 bases and J by 9 bases, with 9 bases left in between. The germline gives CDR1 LGHNA, CDR2 YSLEER. The CDR3 covers 13 residues. DNA for the CDR3: TGCGCCAGCAGCCAAGAACTCCGCGGTGAGCAGTTCTTC. This sequence encodes CASSQELRGEQFF.

J is TRBJ1-1 and V is TRBV5-4, with D possibly matching TRBD1 (6 bases). Germline V gene sequence: CDR1 SGHNT, CDR2 YYREEE (reference sequence). Deletions cut 4 bases from V and 1 base from J, with 14 bases between. The CDR3 extends over 15 amino acids. The CDR3 nucleotides are TGTGCCAGCAGCCTCGGACAGACAAAGAACACTGAAGCTTTCTTT. Its translation is CASSLGQTKNTEAFF.

V and J are TRBV2 and TRBJ1-5, with D tentatively TRBD1 (5 bases). This CDR3 has 12 amino acids. Per germline, CDR1 SNHLY and CDR2 FYNNEI. V dropped 4 bases and J dropped 7 bases, with 8 bases sitting between them. The CDR3 loop reads CASSAGFQPQHF. CDR3 DNA sequence: TGTGCCAGCAGTGCAGGGTTCCAGCCCCAGCATTTT.

The chain uses TRBV12-3 or TRBV12-4 and TRBJ1-1, with 9 nucleotides matching TRBD1. CDR3 size: 13 residues. Trimming removed 5 bases from V and 6 bases from J; junction bases left unmatched: 4. This CDR3 reads CASSGQGRPEAFF. The DNA of the CDR3 is TGTGCCAGCAGTGGACAGGGGAGACCTGAAGCTTTCTTT.

The chain uses TRBV2 and TRBJ2-3; perhaps TRBD2 as D (6 bases). The CDR3 extends over 13 amino acids. Germline V CDR1 and CDR2: SNHLY, FYNNEI. The ends were cut back, 6 bases at V and 3 bases at J, with 10 bases in the middle. In nucleotides, the CDR3 is TGTGCCAGCAGGGAGGGTTCAACAGATACGCAGTATTTT. Its translation is CASREGSTDTQYF.

The J gene is TRBJ1-2, the V gene TRBV11-1; D perhaps matches TRBD1 (5 bases). V lost 0 bases to trimming and J lost 4 bases, with 9 bases between them. CDR3 length: 14 residues. Germline V gene sequence: CDR1 SGHAT, CDR2 FQDESV (reference sequence). The CDR3 region is CASSLADTTYGYTF. In DNA, the CDR3 is TGTGCCAGCAGCTTAGCGGACACCACCTATGGCTACACCTTC. Full variable domain (missing parts from reference TRBV11-1 and TRBJ1-2): EAEVAQSPRYKITEKSQAVAFWCDPISGHATLYWYRQILGQGPELLVQFQDESVVDDSQLPKDRFSAERLKGVDSTLKIQPAELGDSAMYLCASSLADTTYGYTFGSGTRLTVV.

This chain uses TRBV12-3 or TRBV12-4 with TRBJ2-2, with D perhaps TRBD1 (6 bases). CDR3 length: 13 residues. Between the trimmed V and J ends, which lost 7 bases and 6 bases, there was a span of 12 bases. DNA for the CDR3: TGTGCCAGCAAGCAGGGGTCCGCCGGGGAGCTGTTTTTT. Translating gives CASKQGSAGELFF.

J is TRBJ2-1 and V is TRBV3-1 (or the pseudogene TRBV3-2); 11 positions agree with TRBD2. J was trimmed by 6 bases and V by 0 bases; bases with no gene match: 10. CDR1 is LGHDT, CDR2 YNNKEL, per germline (reference sequence). The CDR3 is 18 residues long. The CDR3 DNA reads as TGTGCCAGCAGCCAAGATCCTAGCGGGGGGAGTCGGTGCAATGAGCAGTTCTTC. Amino acids: CASSQDPSGGSRCNEQFF.

This clone was detected only once. The V call is TRBV7-2, the J call TRBJ2-4, with 12 positions matching TRBD1. The germline CDR1 and CDR2 sequences are SGHTA and FQGNSA. V lost 5 bases, J lost 11 bases, and 7 bases stayed unmatched. CDR3 length: 14 residues. Here the CDR3 DNA reads TGTGCCAGCAGCGCCGGGACAGGGGGCGTCGTTCAGTACTTC. As protein: CASSAGTGGVVQYF.

The rearrangement uses TRBV9 and TRBJ1-4; no clear D gene. The V gene's germline CDR1 is SGDLS and CDR2 YYNGEE. V was shortened by 0 bases and J by 4 bases, with 7 bases between the two germline ends. The CDR3 has 14 residues. The CDR3 sequence is CASSVGLGNEKLFF. As DNA, the CDR3 is TGTGCCAGCAGCGTAGGGCTAGGTAATGAAAAACTGTTTTTT.

CDR3 loop: CASSVTSGVLRGEQYF. The CDR3 nucleotides read TGTGCCAGCAGCGTTACTAGCGGGGTACTGAGGGGCGAGCAGTACTTC. The genes are TRBV9 and TRBJ2-7, with TRBD2 identical over 10 bases. Trimming at V came to 2 bases and at J to 6 bases, leaving 11 bases not matched to a gene. The germline gives CDR1 SGDLS, CDR2 YYNGEE. The CDR3 sequence is 16 residues long.